This passage covers 18 T cell receptor beta chains from one sample sequenced in a study of Graves' ophthalmopathy and Graves' hyperthyroidism. Amplification targeted the TCR beta CDR3 regions, with RNA transcripts as the source material. RT-PCR was first run with HTBI primers, then multiplex PCR in a second round. MiXCR, applied by TCRdb to the multiplex PCR reads, yields one record per CDR3 protein. The sample includes fewer than 350,000 distinct CDR3 sequences, 17% seen only once; the top ten take 9% to 15%. The sequenced material came from peripheral blood. The receptors were gathered from an adult man with Graves' ophthalmopathy.

This clonotype showed up many times. The CDR3: CSVERGQTMNTEAFF. In DNA, the CDR3 is TGCAGCGTTGAACGGGGACAGACAATGAACACTGAAGCTTTCTTT. The chain couples TRBV29-1 to TRBJ1-1, with 7 bases fitting TRBD1. V dropped 2 bases and J dropped 0; count of bases not matched to a gene: 6. CDR1 is SQVTM and CDR2 is ANQGSEA in the germline V gene. The CDR3 spans 15 residues.

At least ten counts were recorded for this clonotype. V usage is TRBV28 and J usage is TRBJ2-7; TRBD1 aligns across 10 bases. The CDR3 totals 16 residues. Germline V gene lookup returns CDR1 MDHEN and CDR2 SYDVKM. The ends lost 5 bases at V and 6 bases at J; junction bases unmatched: 13. The CDR3: CASSSLPGQGLSEQYF. CDR3 nucleotides: TGTGCCAGCAGTAGCCTCCCGGGACAGGGGCTTAGCGAGCAGTACTTC.

This clonotype was seen repeatedly, ten times or more. V usage is TRBV19 and J usage is TRBJ2-2; D call uncertain. Germline V gene data show CDR1 as LNHDA and CDR2 as SQIVND (reference sequence). The CDR3 totals 15 residues. V was pared by 5 bases and J by 5 bases, with 15 bases between. CDR3 coding DNA: TGTGCCAGTAGTGCCGCCCACAGCGCTACCGGGGAGCTGTTTTTT. It codes for CASSAAHSATGELFF.

This clonotype occurred many times. The chain combines TRBV6-5 with TRBJ2-7; the D gene is possibly TRBD1 (6 bases). V dropped 2 bases and J dropped 6 bases, with 11 bases sitting between them. CDR1 MNHEY and CDR2 SVGAGI come from the germline V gene. The CDR3 totals 13 residues. The CDR3 sequence: CASSYAQGGEQYF. CDR3 in DNA: TGTGCCAGCAGTTACGCACAGGGCGGCGAGCAGTACTTC.

This clonotype has at least ten counts. The chain combines TRBV10-3 with TRBJ1-5; possibly TRBD1 for D (5 bases). Germline CDR1 reads ENHRY; CDR2 reads SYGVKD. V was clipped by 4 bases and J by 0 bases, with 7 bases between them. The CDR3 sequence is 14 residues long. The CDR3 DNA reads as TGTGCCATCAGTGCAGGGTATAGCAATCAGCCCCAGCATTTT. Translated, it gives CAISAGYSNQPQHF.

This clonotype was recorded at least ten times. V is TRBV7-2 and J is TRBJ2-7; D remains ambiguous. V was shortened by 7 bases and J by 1 base, with 11 bases between the two germline ends. The CDR3 extends over 13 amino acids. Germline lookup yields CDR1 SGHTA and CDR2 FQGNSA. DNA of the CDR3: TGTGCCAGCACTCCTGGACGGTCCTACGAGCAGTACTTC. This encodes CASTPGRSYEQYF.

This clonotype showed up many times. The chain combines TRBV5-1 with TRBJ1-1; D not resolved. Trimming removed 0 bases from V and 3 bases from J, with 3 bases in between. CDR1 and CDR2 (germline): SGHRS, YFSETQ. The CDR3 is 12 amino acids. The CDR3 nucleotides read TGCGCCAGCAGCTTGGGGGACACTGAAGCTTTCTTT. Amino acids: CASSLGDTEAFF.

The chain is built from TRBV5-1 and TRBJ1-2; D not certain. The CDR3 consists of 14 residues. From germline, CDR1 is SGHRS and CDR2 YFSETQ. Trimming stripped 0 bases from V and 4 bases from J, with 10 bases between. CDR3 loop: CASSLEGDFYGYTF. CDR3 DNA: TGCGCCAGCAGCTTGGAAGGAGACTTCTATGGCTACACCTTC.

This clonotype was seen repeatedly, ten times or more. This chain uses TRBV6-2 or TRBV6-3 with TRBJ2-1; D unclear. Germline V gene sequence: CDR1 MNHEY, CDR2 SVGEGT. Trimming shortened V by 0 bases and J by 13 bases, and 13 bases separated the two germline ends. CDR3 length: 13 residues. CDR3: CASSYSNAQTQFF. As DNA, the CDR3 is TGTGCCAGCAGTTACTCGAATGCTCAAACCCAGTTCTTC.

The CDR3 reads CASTARQETQYF. The CDR3 DNA reads TGTGCCAGCACAGCGAGACAAGAGACCCAGTACTTC. V gene TRBV6-2 or TRBV6-3 combines with J gene TRBJ2-5; no firm D call. The germline CDR1 and CDR2 sequences are MNHEY and SVGEGT. V lost 7 bases and J 2 bases, leaving 8 bases between the germline ends. This CDR3 contains 12 residues.

The rearrangement links TRBV4-3 to TRBJ2-7, with TRBD1 matching over 12 bases. The CDR3 length is 17 residues. Per germline, CDR1 LGHNA and CDR2 YSLEER. J was trimmed by 4 bases and V by 0 bases; bases with no gene match: 7. The CDR3 sequence is CASSQEPGTGGSYEQYF. The CDR3 region has the DNA TGCGCCAGCAGCCAAGAACCCGGGACAGGGGGCTCTTACGAGCAGTACTTC.

The J gene is TRBJ2-5, the V gene TRBV7-8; 8 bases are shared with TRBD1. Germline-derived CDR1 and CDR2 are SGHVS and FQNEAQ. Germline trimming cut 4 bases from V and 2 bases from J; bases unmatched to any gene: 6. The CDR3 extends over 15 amino acids. Here the CDR3 DNA reads TGTGCCAGCAGCTGGACAGGGATTCGGCAAGAGACCCAGTACTTC. Protein: CASSWTGIRQETQYF.

The chain uses TRBV7-2 and TRBJ2-7; TRBD1 might be the D (6 bases). Deletions cut 1 base from V and 6 bases from J, with 13 bases between. Germline V gives CDR1 SGHTA, CDR2 FQGNSA. The CDR3 is 14 residues long. For the CDR3, the DNA is TGTGCCAGCAGCTTAGGGGGGCATGGGAGCGAGCAGTACTTC. It encodes CASSLGGHGSEQYF.

In this sample, this clonotype turned up many times. The chain couples TRBV30 to TRBJ1-5, with D hard to call. Between the trimmed V and J ends, which lost 0 bases and 5 bases, there was a span of 8 bases. There are 13 residues in the CDR3. CDR1 GTSNPN and CDR2 SVGIG come from the germline V gene (reference sequence). In DNA form, the CDR3 reads TGTGCCTGGAGTGTGACTAACGATCAGCCCCAGCATTTT. Translating gives CAWSVTNDQPQHF.

This clonotype was found many times. This rearrangement joins TRBV15 to TRBJ1-1; possible D gene TRBD1, 5 bases. This CDR3 is 16 amino acids long. CDR1 and CDR2 (germline): LNHNV, YYDKDF (reference sequence). V was cut by 8 bases and J by 1 base, with 20 bases left in between. CDR3 in DNA: TGTGCCACCCGGTTCGATCTGGGGGTCGAGAACACTGAAGCTTTCTTT. It specifies CATRFDLGVENTEAFF.

V and J are TRBV5-1 and TRBJ1-1, with D hard to call. The CDR3 is made up of 14 amino acids. Germline CDR1 and CDR2: SGHRS and YFSETQ. The V gene lost 5 bases and the J gene lost 1 base, with 12 bases spanning the gap. The CDR3 DNA reads as TGCGCCAGCAGAAACAGCCGGTCGAACACTGAAGCTTTCTTT. It translates to CASRNSRSNTEAFF. The variable domain in full, with the rest retrieved from reference TRBV5-1 and TRBJ1-1, is KAGVTQTPRYLIKTRGQQVTLSCSPISGHRSVSWYQQTPGQGLQFLFEYFSETQRNKGNFPGRFSGRQFSNSRSEMNVSTLELGDSALYLCASRNSRSNTEAFFGQGTRLTVV.

This clonotype was observed many times. The rearrangement links TRBV27 to TRBJ2-1; 13 bases align to TRBD2. The CDR3 length is 17 residues. The junction had 7 bases not matched to a gene; V was cut back by 8 bases and J by 0 bases. Germline V gene sequence: CDR1 MNHEY, CDR2 SMNVEV (reference sequence). The CDR3 DNA follows: TGTGCCAGCTCGGGACTAGCGGGAAGCAGCTCCTACAATGAGCAGTTCTTC. As protein: CASSGLAGSSSYNEQFF.

The chain combines TRBV12-5 with TRBJ1-1, with TRBD1 matching over 12 bases. The CDR3 extends over 15 amino acids. Germline CDR1 reads LGHNT; CDR2 reads FRNRAP. Trimming cost V 5 bases and J 5 bases; bases outside gene matches: 6. This chain's CDR3 is CASGKGQGARTEAFF. CDR3 DNA sequence: TGTGCTAGTGGTAAGGGACAGGGGGCGCGAACTGAAGCTTTCTTT.